These 11 T cell receptor beta chains were all obtained from the same sample, sequenced in a study of control samples from healthy donors and cancer patients. Assay: immunoSEQ multiplex PCR; the TCRdb copy retains only in-frame clones and omits some. The data contain around 140,000 clones, about 90% of them seen just once; the ten biggest clones take up approximately 2.9%. The sample was blood. These receptor sequences come from a man younger than 40 in good health.

The chain couples TRBV5-4 to TRBJ2-3, with D maybe TRBD2 (6 bases). CDR3 length: 14 residues. Trimming removed 5 bases at V and 1 base at J, with 11 bases between. Germline CDR1 is SGHNT and CDR2 is YYREEE (reference sequence). The CDR3: CASSDGGGTDTQYF. CDR3 DNA: TGTGCCAGCAGTGACGGGGGAGGCACAGATACGCAGTATTTT.

The count of this clone is one. J is TRBJ1-6 and V is TRBV10-2, with 10 bases lining up with TRBD1. Germline values: CDR1 WSHSY, CDR2 SAAADI. J lost 8 bases, V lost 2 bases, and 6 bases had no gene match. This CDR3 is 16 amino acids long. CDR3: CASSEASGTGDSPLHF. The CDR3 nucleotides read TGCGCCAGCAGTGAGGCCTCCGGGACAGGGGATTCACCCCTCCACTTT.

The rearrangement links TRBV19 to TRBJ2-7; 7 bases map to TRBD1. The CDR3 covers 18 residues. Per germline, CDR1 LNHDA and CDR2 SQIVND (reference sequence). V shed 5 bases and J 2 bases; nucleotides not matched to a gene: 18. The CDR3 loop is CASSSKEATGPSAYEQYF. CDR3 nucleotides: TGTGCCAGTAGTTCCAAGGAGGCGACAGGGCCATCGGCCTACGAGCAGTACTTC.

This clone was observed a single time. The chain uses TRBV11-2 and TRBJ1-2; 9 nucleotides line up with TRBD1. The V gene end was trimmed by 0 bases and the J gene end by 8 bases; junction bases not matched to a gene: 7. CDR1 SGHAT and CDR2 FQNNGV come from the germline V gene. The CDR3 loop spans 15 amino acids. CDR3 nucleotide sequence: TGTGCCAGCAGCTTAGAACAGGGGGCGCTGAGGGGCTACACCTTC. This sequence encodes CASSLEQGALRGYTF.

The V call is TRBV4-1, the J call TRBJ1-1; TRBD1 matches 8 bases. CDR1 is MGHRA, CDR2 YSYEKL, per germline. The J segment lost 1 base and the V segment lost 4 bases, leaving 2 bases of the junction unmatched. The length of the CDR3 is 14 residues. The CDR3 DNA sequence: TGCGCCAGCAGCCTAGGGACAGGGAACACTGAAGCTTTCTTT. Translating it yields CASSLGTGNTEAFF.

The chain uses TRBV30 and TRBJ1-6; D ambiguous. The germline gives CDR1 GTSNPN, CDR2 SVGIG (reference sequence). The ends were cut back, 2 bases at V and 7 bases at J, with 18 bases in the middle. The CDR3 sequence is 16 residues long. CDR3 region: CAWSSRQPTGNSPLHF. The DNA of the CDR3 is TGTGCCTGGAGTTCAAGACAACCTACGGGCAATTCACCCCTCCACTTT. The full variable domain, in which reference TRBV30 and TRBJ1-6 provide the parts outside the CDR3, is SQTIHQWPATLVQPVGSPLSLECTVEGTSNPNLYWYRQAAGRGLQLLFYSVGIGQISSEVPQNLSASRPQDRQFILSSKKLLLSDSGFYLCAWSSRQPTGNSPLHFGNGTRLTVT.

The genes are TRBV5-4 and TRBJ2-1; D ambiguous. This CDR3 has 12 residues. V gave up 4 bases and J gave up 3 bases, with 5 bases separating them. Germline-derived CDR1 and CDR2 are SGHNT and YYREEE (reference sequence). DNA of the CDR3: TGTGCCAGCAGCCGAAACTACAATGAGCAGTTCTTC. Its translation: CASSRNYNEQFF.

The chain links TRBV30 to TRBJ2-7; perhaps D is TRBD1 or TRBD2 (6 bases each). The CDR3 sequence is 16 residues long. The V gene's germline CDR1 is GTSNPN and CDR2 SVGIG (reference sequence). The ends were cut back, 0 bases at V and 6 bases at J, with 21 bases in the middle. The chain's CDR3 is CAWSVQLRGVGSEQYF. The CDR3, as DNA: TGTGCCTGGAGTGTACAGTTAAGGGGGGTCGGGTCCGAGCAGTACTTC.

The V and J genes are TRBV5-4 and TRBJ2-5; perhaps TRBD2 as D (6 bases). V lost 4 bases and J lost 2, with 6 bases in between. This CDR3 contains 12 residues. The germline V gene encodes CDR1 SGHNT and CDR2 YYREEE (reference sequence). The DNA of the CDR3 is TGTGCCAGCAGCGGGGGGCAAGAGACCCAGTACTTC. It specifies CASSGGQETQYF. The whole variable domain, filled in from reference TRBV5-4 and TRBJ2-5, reads ETGVTQSPTHLIKTRGQQVTLRCSSQSGHNTVSWYQQALGQGPQFIFQYYREEENGRGNFPPRFSGLQFPNYSSELNVNALELDDSALYLCASSGGQETQYFGPGTRLLVL.

The chain links TRBV5-1 to TRBJ2-1; possible D gene TRBD2, 5 bases. Germline-derived CDR1 and CDR2 are SGHRS and YFSETQ. Trimming pared 0 bases from V and 6 bases from J, leaving 19 bases between. The CDR3 loop spans 17 amino acids. CDR3 in amino acids: CASSLGWEKKGGNEQFF. The DNA of the CDR3 is TGCGCCAGCAGCTTGGGGTGGGAGAAAAAAGGCGGCAATGAGCAGTTCTTC.

The genes are TRBV27 and TRBJ2-7; TRBD1 matches at 7 bases. Trimming cost V 6 bases and J 1 base; bases outside gene matches: 6. The CDR3 has 14 residues. The germline gives CDR1 MNHEY, CDR2 SMNVEV (reference sequence). Here the CDR3 reads CASSPGQMSYEQYF. The CDR3 DNA sequence: TGTGCCAGCAGCCCGGGACAGATGTCCTACGAGCAGTACTTC.